The rows below give T cell receptor beta chains drawn from one sample of a study of cytomegalovirus exposure and HLA in healthy donors. Only in-frame clones appear in the TCRdb table, and some are missing; sequencing was by immunoSEQ multiplex PCR. The sample shows tens of thousands of clones, 66% of them seen only once. Input material: PBMCs. Source of these receptors: a man aged 50 to 60 in good health and CMV-seropositive. Each CDR3 is given with its conserved first and last residue. A D gene is named only where the DNA matches it firmly. Some rows have no size entry. The others give once, few or many, or a class for an expanded clone.

>-|-|12|TRBV7-2|TRBJ2-1
TGTGCCAGCAGCTTAGATATTGGAGGCCTGTTCTTC
CASSLDIGGLFF
>-|-|14|TRBV7-2|TRBJ2-7
TGTGCCAGCAGCTTAGGGGGGGAGTTGTACGAGCAGTACTTC
CASSLGGELYEQYF
>-|-|13|TRBV6-1|TRBJ2-7
TGTGCCAGCCAAGTACAGGACTCCTACGAGCAGTACTTC
CASQVQDSYEQYF
>few|-|13|TRBV6-6|TRBJ2-7
TGTGCCAGCAGTTACACCGGACATGGCGAGCAGTACTTC
CASSYTGHGEQYF
>-|TRBD1|15|TRBV28|TRBJ2-7
TGTGCCAGCAGCTCTCCGGGACAGGCTAACTACGAGCAGTACTTC
CASSSPGQANYEQYF
>few|TRBD1|14|TRBV6-5|TRBJ2-7
TGTGCCAGCAGTGCGACAGGGGGAGGCTACGAGCAGTACTTC
CASSATGGGYEQYF
>-|-|15|TRBV6-5|TRBJ1-1
TGTGCCAGCAGTGCACGCCGGGACACCAACACTGAAGCTTTCTTT
CASSARRDTNTEAFF
>-|-|13|TRBV29-1|TRBJ2-7
TGCAGCGTTGAGGCGGGCCCAACGGACGAGCAGTACTTC
CSVEAGPTDEQYF
>-|-|15|TRBV4-1|TRBJ1-1
TGCGCCAGCAGCCTAGGGACTGCCCAGAACACTGAAGCTTTCTTT
CASSLGTAQNTEAFF
>-|-|15|TRBV6-1|TRBJ1-5
TGTGCCAGCAGGGGGATGGGGGGGGGATATTGGCCCCAGCATTTT
CASRGMGGGYWPQHF
>-|-|15|TRBV27|TRBJ1-6
TGTGCCAGCAGTTTCCGACAGGCCTATAATTCACCCCTCCACTTT
CASSFRQAYNSPLHF
>few|-|15|TRBV28|TRBJ2-5
TGTGCCAGCAGTTTCATGGGGGGGGCCCAAGAGACCCAGTACTTC
CASSFMGGAQETQYF
>-|TRBD1|18|TRBV9|TRBJ2-1
TGTGCCAGCAGCCCAGGACAGGGAGGCCCGAGCTCCTACAATGAGCAGTTCTTC
CASSPGQGGPSSYNEQFF
>-|-|15|TRBV7-2|TRBJ2-2
TGTGCCAGCACCCTCGTCGGCGGGACCTCCGGGGAGCTGTTTTTT
CASTLVGGTSGELFF
>once|TRBD1|15|TRBV7-8|TRBJ1-1
TGTGCCAGCAGCTTCTTTGCAGGGGGCATCACTGAAGCTTTCTTT
CASSFFAGGITEAFF
>-|-|14|TRBV9|TRBJ2-3
TGTGCCAGCAGCGTCGAAGGGGATAAAGATACGCAGTATTTT
CASSVEGDKDTQYF
>large|TRBD1|13|TRBV10-3|TRBJ2-1
TGTGCCATCAGGACTGGGACAGACAATGAGCAGTTCTTC
CAIRTGTDNEQFF
>-|TRBD1|12|TRBV19|TRBJ1-2
TGTGCCAGTAGTAGGGACAGTCGTGGCTACACCTTC
CASSRDSRGYTF
>-|-|15|TRBV11-2|TRBJ2-5
TGTGCCAGCAGCTTTTCCCCGACAGGTGAAGAGACCCAGTACTTC
CASSFSPTGEETQYF
>-|-|14|TRBV15|TRBJ1-4
TGTGCCACCAGCAGAGTGTTAGAAAATGAAAAACTGTTTTTT
CATSRVLENEKLFF
>-|TRBD1|13|TRBV7-9|TRBJ2-2
TGTGCCAGCAGAACAGGGGCAGGCGGGGAGCTGTTTTTT
CASRTGAGGELFF
>few|TRBD2|20|TRBV19|TRBJ2-1
TGTGCCAGTAACCCAAGGGGACTAGCGGGGGGCATAACCTCCTACAATGAGCAGTTCTTC
CASNPRGLAGGITSYNEQFF
>-|TRBD1|17|TRBV7-9|TRBJ2-7
TGTGCCAGCAGCTCCCAGAGGGGCGGACAGGGGTCCTACGAGCAGTACTTC
CASSSQRGGQGSYEQYF
>-|TRBD2|16|TRBV4-2|TRBJ2-7
TGTGCCAGCAGCCAATTAGCGGGGGGCAGTTCCTACGAGCAGTACTTC
CASSQLAGGSSYEQYF
>few|TRBD1|15|TRBV28|TRBJ1-5
TGTGCCAGCAGTTTAACGCGACAGGGGAGTAAGCCCCAGCATTTT
CASSLTRQGSKPQHF
>-|TRBD1|14|TRBV5-4|TRBJ1-1
TGTGCCAGCAGCGCAGGGGGCCTGAACACTGAAGCTTTCTTT
CASSAGGLNTEAFF
>few|-|16|TRBV6-6|TRBJ2-6
TGTGCCAGCACTCTATGGGCGAACTCTGGGGCCAACGTCCTGACTTTC
CASTLWANSGANVLTF
>-|-|14|TRBV5-6|TRBJ1-2
TGTGCCAGCAGCTTGGAAGGGGGGGCGAGGAGCTACACCTTC
CASSLEGGARSYTF
>-|-|13|TRBV6-6|TRBJ1-4
TGTGCCAGCATGGAGACCCTTAATGAAAAACTGTTTTTT
CASMETLNEKLFF
>-|-|13|TRBV10-3|TRBJ1-1
TGTGCCATCCAACTACGGGGGGACACTGAAGCTTTCTTT
CAIQLRGDTEAFF
>few|-|14|TRBV10-3|TRBJ2-1
TGTGCCATCGGCACAGGGTCCCCCTACAATGAGCAGTTCTTC
CAIGTGSPYNEQFF
>-|TRBD1|14|TRBV6-5|TRBJ1-6
TGTGCCAGCAGTAGACAGGGTAGCGGTTCACCCCTCCACTTT
CASSRQGSGSPLHF
>-|TRBD1|15|TRBV19|TRBJ1-1
TGTGCCACTTCCGGGACAGGGCGAGGGAACACTGAAGCTTTCTTT
CATSGTGRGNTEAFF
>few|-|16|TRBV4-2|TRBJ2-2
TGTGCCAGCAGCCAAGGACCAGGGACAAACACCGGGGAGCTGTTTTTT
CASSQGPGTNTGELFF
>-|TRBD1|14|TRBV19|TRBJ1-1
TGTGCCAGTATCCTGACAGGGATGAACACTGAAGCTTTCTTT
CASILTGMNTEAFF
>-|-|14|TRBV6-1|TRBJ2-3
TGTGCCAGCAGTGAGAGGGGGTTCACAGATACGCAGTATTTT
CASSERGFTDTQYF
>-|-|10|TRBV2|TRBJ2-7
TGTGCCAGCAGTGCAGGGGAGCAGTACTTC
CASSAGEQYF
>-|TRBD1|14|TRBV18|TRBJ2-7
TGTGCCAGCTCACCGGACAGGGCAGCTCACGAGCAGTACTTC
CASSPDRAAHEQYF
>-|-|15|TRBV28|TRBJ2-2
TGTGCCAGCAGTTTAGCGGACAGGAACACCGGGGAGCTGTTTTTT
CASSLADRNTGELFF
>-|TRBD1|15|TRBV19|TRBJ2-1
TGTGCCAGTAGAGGCCGACAGGGGGCCTACAATGAGCAGTTCTTC
CASRGRQGAYNEQFF
>-|TRBD1|14|TRBV19|TRBJ1-5
TGTGCCAGTAGTGCGACAGGGGTGAATCAGCCCCAGCATTTT
CASSATGVNQPQHF
>-|TRBD2|16|TRBV18|TRBJ2-7
TGTGCCAGCTCACCACCGGGGACTAGCGGGGCCTACGAGCAGTACTTC
CASSPPGTSGAYEQYF
>few|TRBD2|15|TRBV6-4|TRBJ2-5
TGTGCCAGCAGTGACTCGGCCGGGGGGGCTGAGACCCAGTACTTC
CASSDSAGGAETQYF